Shown below are 14 T cell receptor beta chains from a single sample sequenced in a study of cytomegalovirus exposure and HLA in healthy donors. The PCR employed 60 Vbeta primers together with 13 Jbeta primers. The protocol was immunoSEQ multiplex PCR, while the TCRdb copy is restricted to in-frame clones and leaves out a portion. The repertoire holds roughly 150,000 clones, with 75% to 80% as singletons. Sequenced: PBMCs. The receptors stem from a woman aged 40 to 50 in good health and CMV-seropositive.

The V and J genes are TRBV7-9 and TRBJ1-6; TRBD1 matches at 12 bases. This CDR3 comprises 14 residues. CDR1 is SEHNR, CDR2 FQNEAQ, per germline (reference sequence). The trim removed 5 bases at V and 14 bases at J, leaving 7 bases unmatched. Here the CDR3 DNA reads TGTGCCAGCAGCCACGGGACAGGGGGCGTATCCCTCCACTTT. Its protein is CASSHGTGGVSLHF.

The rearrangement joins TRBV5-4 to TRBJ2-1; 10 bases are a match to TRBD1. Germline assignment: CDR1 SGHNT and CDR2 YYREEE (reference sequence). Trimming at V came to 4 bases and at J to 3 bases, leaving 4 bases not matched to a gene. The CDR3 is 15 amino acids. CDR3 sequence: CASSLGTGVYNEQFF. For the CDR3, the DNA is TGTGCCAGCAGCCTCGGGACAGGGGTCTACAATGAGCAGTTCTTC.

V is TRBV7-9 and J is TRBJ2-7, with D maybe TRBD2 (6 bases). V lost 5 bases to trimming and J lost 6 bases, with 11 bases between them. Germline-derived CDR1 and CDR2 are SEHNR and FQNEAQ (reference sequence). The CDR3 covers 12 residues. The CDR3 nucleotides are TGTGCCAGCAGCCCGTGGCGGGGCGAGCAGTACTTC. Its translation is CASSPWRGEQYF.

CDR3 in DNA: TGCGCCAGCAGCTTTATCGGGGAAGAGACCCAGTACTTC. Translating it yields CASSFIGEETQYF. This sequence joins TRBV5-1 and TRBJ2-5, with D possibly matching TRBD2 (5 bases). This CDR3 region has 13 residues. Germline loops: CDR1 SGHRS, CDR2 YFSETQ. Trimming cost V 2 bases and J 3 bases, with 8 bases left between them. Full variable domain (outside the CDR3, taken from reference TRBV5-1 and TRBJ2-5): KAGVTQTPRYLIKTRGQQVTLSCSPISGHRSVSWYQQTPGQGLQFLFEYFSETQRNKGNFPGRFSGRQFSNSRSEMNVSTLELGDSALYLCASSFIGEETQYFGPGTRLLVL.

This chain links TRBV14 with TRBJ1-1; D call uncertain. The CDR3 is 13 amino acids. V lost 1 base and J 5 bases, leaving 8 bases between the germline ends. CDR1 is SGHDN and CDR2 is FVKESK in the germline V gene. The CDR3 loop reads CASSQVSRTEAFF. CDR3 coding DNA: TGTGCCAGCAGCCAAGTATCACGGACTGAAGCTTTCTTT.

This chain uses TRBV6-5 with TRBJ2-7; TRBD1 might be the D (6 bases). Germline V CDR1 and CDR2: MNHEY, SVGAGI. V was clipped by 6 bases and J by 0 bases, with 9 bases between them. This CDR3 has 13 residues. This CDR3 is CASSRTDSYEQYF. CDR3 DNA: TGTGCCAGCAGCCGGACAGACTCCTACGAGCAGTACTTC.

The V gene is TRBV7-9, the J gene TRBJ1-2; 7 bases line up with TRBD1. J lost 3 bases, V lost 4 bases, and 8 bases had no gene match. CDR1 and CDR2 (germline): SEHNR, FQNEAQ (reference sequence). This CDR3 is built from 15 residues. In DNA, the CDR3 is TGTGCCAGCAGCTCCTCCCAGGGGGGAGACTATGGCTACACCTTC. It encodes CASSSSQGGDYGYTF.

This clone was found a few times. This rearrangement joins TRBV5-8 to TRBJ2-3; TRBD1 matches 8 bases. Germline V gene sequence: CDR1 SGHTS, CDR2 YDEGEE. The CDR3 has 14 residues. V trimming: 4 bases; J trimming: 5 bases; junction bases outside the gene matches: 6. The CDR3 protein is CASSGRGLGDTQYF. CDR3 nucleotides: TGTGCCAGCAGCGGCAGGGGGCTGGGAGATACGCAGTATTTT.

CDR3 in amino acids: CASSETGLNYGYTF. DNA of the CDR3: TGTGCCAGCAGCGAGACCGGACTTAACTATGGCTACACCTTC. The gene calls are TRBV2 and TRBJ1-2, with D uncertain. The germline V and J ends were trimmed by 6 bases and 1 base, with 12 bases remaining between them. CDR1 SNHLY and CDR2 FYNNEI come from the germline V gene. The CDR3 is 14 residues long.

The chain combines TRBV6-6 with TRBJ2-7; TRBD1 might be the D (6 bases). This CDR3 has 13 residues. Germline lookup yields CDR1 MNHNY and CDR2 SVGAGI (reference sequence). Deletions cut 6 bases from V and 3 bases from J, with 12 bases between. CDR3 region: CASRQGLVYEQYF. The DNA for the CDR3 is TGTGCCAGCAGACAGGGATTGGTCTACGAGCAGTACTTC.

This clone showed up just a few times. The V and J genes are TRBV15 and TRBJ1-1; D is uncertain. The CDR3 sequence is 13 residues long. The germline V gene encodes CDR1 LNHNV and CDR2 YYDKDF (reference sequence). The V end lost 11 bases, the J end lost 0 bases, and 13 bases lay between the germline ends. The CDR3 sequence is CAAAVELNTEAFF. DNA of the CDR3: TGTGCCGCGGCGGTGGAGTTGAACACTGAAGCTTTCTTT.

V and J are TRBV7-9 and TRBJ1-4, with 7 positions matching TRBD1. The trim removed 6 bases at V and 8 bases at J, leaving 6 bases unmatched. Germline CDR1 and CDR2: SEHNR and FQNEAQ (reference sequence). This CDR3 has 13 amino acids. DNA of the CDR3: TGTGCCAGCAGTCCTACAGGGGTGGAAAAACTGTTTTTT. It translates to CASSPTGVEKLFF.

V usage is TRBV19 and J usage is TRBJ2-7, with D possibly matching TRBD2 (6 bases). Germline CDR1 is LNHDA and CDR2 is SQIVND (reference sequence). The CDR3 is made up of 16 amino acids. Trimming removed 2 bases at V and 4 bases at J, with 18 bases between. CDR3 protein: CASSISSANGEYEQYF. The CDR3 DNA reads TGTGCCAGTAGTATATCTAGCGCTAACGGGGAGTACGAGCAGTACTTC.

A few counts support this clone. The V and J genes are TRBV7-3 and TRBJ2-7, with D perhaps matching TRBD1 (7 bases). The V and J ends lost 6 bases and 4 bases respectively, with 16 bases between them. CDR3 length equals 14 residues. Looked up from germline, CDR1 is SGHTA and CDR2 is FQGTGA. This chain's CDR3 is CASSYGGQSYEQYF. Here the CDR3 DNA reads TGTGCCAGCAGTTACGGGGGACAGAGTTACGAGCAGTACTTC.